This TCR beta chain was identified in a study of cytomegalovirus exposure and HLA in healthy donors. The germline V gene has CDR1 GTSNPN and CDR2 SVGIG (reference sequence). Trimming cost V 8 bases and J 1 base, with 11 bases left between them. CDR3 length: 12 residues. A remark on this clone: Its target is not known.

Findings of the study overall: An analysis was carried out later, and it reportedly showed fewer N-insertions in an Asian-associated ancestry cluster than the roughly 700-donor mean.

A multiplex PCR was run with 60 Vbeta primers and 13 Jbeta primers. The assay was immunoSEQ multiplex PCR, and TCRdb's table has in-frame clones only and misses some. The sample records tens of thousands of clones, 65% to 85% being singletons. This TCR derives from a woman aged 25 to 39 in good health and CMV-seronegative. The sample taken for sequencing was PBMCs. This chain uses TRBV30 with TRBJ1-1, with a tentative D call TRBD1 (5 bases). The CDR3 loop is CAADKTNTEAFF. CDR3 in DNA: TGTGCCGCGGACAAAACGAACACTGAAGCTTTCTTT. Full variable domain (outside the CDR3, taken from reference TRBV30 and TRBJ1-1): SQTIHQWPATLVQPVGSPLSLECTVEGTSNPNLYWYRQAAGRGLQLLFYSVGIGQISSEVPQNLSASRPQDRQFILSSKKLLLSDSGFYLCAADKTNTEAFFGQGTRLTVV.